This passage covers 20 T cell receptor beta chains from one sample sequenced in a study of cytomegalovirus exposure and HLA in healthy donors (dated by TCRdb to 2016 to 2017). The library was obtained by the immunoSEQ multiplex PCR assay. A mixture of 60 forward primers for TCR Vbeta segments and 13 reverse primers for TCR Jbeta segments was used in the multiplex PCR. Imported from immuneACCESS, the table was reduced by TCRdb to in-frame sequences with V and J called. These copies leave out some clones; in studies compared against another copy, an unresolved V gene accounts for under half, and the cause of the remainder is not known. The sample data list roughly 90,000 clones, and around 80% of these were observed just once. The ten largest make up 2% of the sample. The sequenced sample consisted of PBMCs. Receptor source: a man aged 18 to 29 in good health and CMV-seronegative.

This sequence joins TRBV18 and TRBJ2-3, with 13 positions matching TRBD2. This CDR3 spans 17 amino acids. Germline CDR1 and CDR2: KGHSH and LQKENI. The trim removed 3 bases at V and 4 bases at J, leaving 7 bases unmatched. The CDR3 reads CASSPGTSGVGADTQYF. DNA for the CDR3: TGTGCCAGCTCACCCGGGACTAGCGGGGTAGGTGCAGATACGCAGTATTTT. The full variable domain, with the rest looked up from reference TRBV18 and TRBJ2-3, is NAGVMQNPRHLVRRRGQEARLRCSPMKGHSHVYWYRQLPEEGLKFMVYLQKENIIDESGMPKERFSAEFPKEGPSILRIQQVVRGDSAAYFCASSPGTSGVGADTQYFGPGTRLTVL.

The sample holds a few counts of this clone. The rearrangement uses TRBV4-1 and TRBJ2-7; no clear D gene. Germline CDR1 and CDR2: MGHRA and YSYEKL. The CDR3 is made up of 15 amino acids. Trimming shortened V by 1 base and J by 2 bases, and 12 bases separated the two germline ends. The CDR3 here is CASSQVVLGTYEQYF. In DNA form, the CDR3 reads TGCGCCAGCAGCCAAGTGGTGCTAGGTACCTACGAGCAGTACTTC.

This rearrangement joins TRBV30 to TRBJ2-5; 8 bases align to TRBD2. There are 16 residues in the CDR3. V was clipped by 3 bases and J by 1 base; unmatched bases: 10. Germline loops: CDR1 GTSNPN, CDR2 SVGIG (reference sequence). The CDR3 here is CAWRGLAGGRQETQYF. CDR3 DNA: TGTGCCTGGAGAGGGTTGGCGGGGGGACGCCAAGAGACCCAGTACTTC.

The rearrangement joins TRBV7-8 to TRBJ1-1, with D unresolved. The germline V gene has CDR1 SGHVS and CDR2 FQNEAQ. Trimming cost V 5 bases and J 0 bases, with 7 bases left between them. The CDR3 runs 13 residues. CDR3 protein: CASSQQVNTEAFF. In DNA form, the CDR3 reads TGTGCCAGCAGCCAGCAGGTGAACACTGAAGCTTTCTTT.

The genes are TRBV5-1 and TRBJ1-2; 8 positions match TRBD1. The CDR3 is 15 amino acids. J lost 3 bases, V lost 2 bases, and 6 bases had no gene match. Germline assignment: CDR1 SGHRS and CDR2 YFSETQ. The CDR3 reads CASSFDRGKDYGYTF. In DNA form, the CDR3 reads TGCGCCAGCAGCTTCGACAGGGGAAAAGACTATGGCTACACCTTC. Looking up the rest from reference TRBV5-1 and TRBJ1-2 gives the full variable domain: KAGVTQTPRYLIKTRGQQVTLSCSPISGHRSVSWYQQTPGQGLQFLFEYFSETQRNKGNFPGRFSGRQFSNSRSEMNVSTLELGDSALYLCASSFDRGKDYGYTFGSGTRLTVV.

V is TRBV7-2 and J is TRBJ1-1, with D possibly being TRBD1 (5 bases). The CDR3 extends over 14 amino acids. Germline CDR1 SGHTA, CDR2 FQGNSA. Trimming took 2 bases from V and 6 from J, leaving 13 bases between them. CDR3 residues: CASSLRGVNAEAFF. The CDR3 DNA reads as TGTGCCAGCAGCTTAAGGGGCGTTAACGCTGAAGCTTTCTTT. The full variable domain, with the rest looked up from reference TRBV7-2 and TRBJ1-1, is GAGVSQSPSNKVTEKGKDVELRCDPISGHTALYWYRQSLGQGLEFLIYFQGNSAPDKSGLPSDRFSAERTGGSVSTLTIQRTQQEDSAVYLCASSLRGVNAEAFFGQGTRLTVV.

DNA for the CDR3: TGTGCCAGCAGTGGGAGCAGGGGAAGTGGAAACACCATATATTTT. Its protein product is CASSGSRGSGNTIYF. The genes are TRBV6-1 and TRBJ1-3, with D possibly being TRBD1 (6 bases). V was trimmed by 4 bases and J by 3 bases, leaving 13 bases between them. This CDR3 comprises 15 residues. The germline V gene encodes CDR1 MNHNS and CDR2 SASEGT.

The V call is TRBV6-5, the J call TRBJ2-7; D gene uncertain. The CDR3 covers 11 residues. Per the germline V gene, CDR1 is MNHEY and CDR2 is SVGAGI. With 6 bases removed from V and 6 bases from J, the gap between germline ends came to 9 bases. The DNA of the CDR3 is TGTGCCAGCAGGAGTAACGGCGAGCAGTACTTC. Translated, it gives CASRSNGEQYF.

This rearrangement joins TRBV18 to TRBJ1-4, with D maybe TRBD1 (6 bases). V was pared by 1 base and J by 5 bases, with 14 bases between. The germline CDR1 and CDR2 sequences are KGHSH and LQKENI. There are 16 residues in the CDR3. This CDR3 reads CASSPLTGSRNEKLFF. In DNA, the CDR3 is TGTGCCAGCTCACCACTAACAGGGAGCAGAAATGAAAAACTGTTTTTT.

The rearrangement links TRBV29-1 to TRBJ1-1, with D tentatively TRBD1 (5 bases). The CDR3 is 13 residues long. The V and J ends lost 7 bases and 1 base respectively, with 13 bases between them. The germline CDR1 and CDR2 sequences are SQVTM and ANQGSEA. The CDR3 loop reads CSGLQAQNTEAFF. Written as DNA, the CDR3 is TGCAGCGGCCTACAGGCCCAGAACACTGAAGCTTTCTTT.

A few counts support this clone. The J gene is TRBJ1-1, the V gene TRBV27, with D possibly matching TRBD1 (5 bases). The CDR3 has 15 residues. The V gene's germline CDR1 is MNHEY and CDR2 SMNVEV (reference sequence). V shed 0 bases and J shed 3 bases, with 11 bases lying between them. The CDR3 nucleotides are TGTGCCAGCAGTTTATCGGGGGGGTCGTACACTGAAGCTTTCTTT. Translation gives CASSLSGGSYTEAFF.

Turning to this clone: At one boundary the junction diverges from the germline segment, which might be a read error. The V call is TRBV4-1, the J call TRBJ2-3; a weak D match, TRBD1 (5 bases). Germline loops: CDR1 MGHRA, CDR2 YSYEKL. The CDR3 contains 15 residues. CDR3 amino acids: CASRQVGESTDTQYF. CDR3 bases: TGCGCCAGCAGACAAGTAGGGGAAAGCACAGATACGCAGTATTTT.

The V call is TRBV6-1, the J call TRBJ1-1; tentative D call: TRBD1 (5 bases). Germline CDR1 is MNHNS and CDR2 is SASEGT. V lost 2 bases to trimming and J lost 5 bases, with 12 bases between them. This CDR3 region has 14 residues. In DNA, the CDR3 is TGTGCCAGCAGTGAATATAAGACAGCTACTGAAGCTTTCTTT. Protein: CASSEYKTATEAFF.

This clone was counted a few times. The V call is TRBV29-1, the J call TRBJ1-4; no clear D gene. The CDR3 has 14 amino acids. Deletions cut 3 bases from V and 10 bases from J, with 18 bases between. The germline V gene encodes CDR1 SQVTM and CDR2 ANQGSEA. DNA for the CDR3: TGCAGCGTTGATGGCGTCTCGGAGTCGGGAAAACTGTTTTTT. The encoded protein is CSVDGVSESGKLFF.

This clone appeared a few times. J is TRBJ1-1 and V is TRBV5-1; TRBD1 aligns across 7 bases. Germline V gene lookup returns CDR1 SGHRS and CDR2 YFSETQ. CDR3 length: 15 residues. V was pared by 3 bases and J by 1 base, with 6 bases of the junction left unmatched. CDR3 coding DNA: TGCGCCAGCAGCTCCTTGGGACAGAGGAACACTGAAGCTTTCTTT. Its protein product is CASSSLGQRNTEAFF.

The chain joins TRBV6-5 to TRBJ2-2, with unresolved D. The CDR3 covers 15 residues. The V end lost 6 bases, the J end lost 2 bases, and 13 bases lay between the germline ends. Germline V gives CDR1 MNHEY, CDR2 SVGAGI. The CDR3 DNA is TGTGCCAGCAGCCAACGACATACCAACACCGGGGAGCTGTTTTTT. Translation: CASSQRHTNTGELFF.

The chain combines TRBV9 with TRBJ2-5; D call uncertain. V dropped 0 bases and J dropped 7 bases, with 13 bases sitting between them. Looked up from germline, CDR1 is SGDLS and CDR2 is YYNGEE. The CDR3 is made up of 14 amino acids. CDR3 protein: CASSVDDWSGTQYF. CDR3 DNA: TGTGCCAGCAGCGTAGACGACTGGTCCGGGACCCAGTACTTC.

The V call is TRBV7-2, the J call TRBJ2-7, with 7 nucleotides matching TRBD2. This CDR3 has 15 residues. In germline, CDR1 is SGHTA, CDR2 FQGNSA. V lost 1 base to trimming and J lost 0 bases; unmatched junction nucleotides: 3. CDR3 DNA: TGTGCCAGCAGCTTAGTCGGGGGGTCCTCCTACGAGCAGTACTTC. Translation: CASSLVGGSSYEQYF.

V usage is TRBV2 and J usage is TRBJ2-2, with a weak D call TRBD2 (7 bases). The CDR3 loop spans 18 amino acids. V gave up 6 bases and J gave up 5 bases, with 25 bases separating them. CDR1 and CDR2 from the germline V gene are SNHLY and FYNNEI. The chain's CDR3 is CASSPTRGGRFGTGELFF. In DNA, the CDR3 is TGTGCCAGCAGCCCCACGAGGGGGGGACGTTTCGGGACCGGGGAGCTGTTTTTT.

The V and J genes are TRBV21-1 and TRBJ2-2; the table's D call TRBD1 went unverified against the DNA. TRBV21-1 is labeled a pseudogene. The CDR3 is 15 residues long. CDR3 DNA: TGTGCCAGCAGCAACGGGACAGGGAACACCGGGGAGCTGTTTTTT. Protein sequence: CASSNGTGNTGELFF.